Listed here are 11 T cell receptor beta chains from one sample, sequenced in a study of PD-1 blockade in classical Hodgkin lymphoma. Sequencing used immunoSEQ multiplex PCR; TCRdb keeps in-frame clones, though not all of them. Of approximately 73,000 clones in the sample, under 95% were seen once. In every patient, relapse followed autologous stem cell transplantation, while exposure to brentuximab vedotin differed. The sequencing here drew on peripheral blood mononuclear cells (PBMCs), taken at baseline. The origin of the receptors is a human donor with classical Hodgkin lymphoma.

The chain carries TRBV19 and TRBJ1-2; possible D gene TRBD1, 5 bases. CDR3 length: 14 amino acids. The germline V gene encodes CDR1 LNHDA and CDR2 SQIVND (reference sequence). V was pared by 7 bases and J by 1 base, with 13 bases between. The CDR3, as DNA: TGTGCCAGTAAACTGGGGACCAATAACTATGGCTACACCTTC. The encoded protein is CASKLGTNNYGYTF.

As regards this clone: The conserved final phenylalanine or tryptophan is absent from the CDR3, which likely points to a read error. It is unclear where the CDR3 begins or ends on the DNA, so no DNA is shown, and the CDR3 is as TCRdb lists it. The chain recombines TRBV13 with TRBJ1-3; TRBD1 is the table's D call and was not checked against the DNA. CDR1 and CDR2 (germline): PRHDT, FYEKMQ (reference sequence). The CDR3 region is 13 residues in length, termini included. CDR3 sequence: CASSGDRETPYIA.

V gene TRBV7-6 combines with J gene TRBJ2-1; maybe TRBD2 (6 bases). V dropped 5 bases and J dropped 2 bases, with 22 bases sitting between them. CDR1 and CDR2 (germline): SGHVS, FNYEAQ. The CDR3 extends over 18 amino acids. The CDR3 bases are TGTGCCAGCAGCCTCGGACTACCTCAACTAATCCCCTACAATGAGCAGTTCTTC. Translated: CASSLGLPQLIPYNEQFF.

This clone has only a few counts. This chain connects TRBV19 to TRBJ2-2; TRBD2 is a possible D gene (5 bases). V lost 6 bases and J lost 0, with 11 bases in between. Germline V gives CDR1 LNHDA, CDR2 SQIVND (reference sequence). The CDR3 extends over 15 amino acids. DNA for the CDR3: TGTGCCAGTAGGAGGGATAGAACGAACACCGGGGAGCTGTTTTTT. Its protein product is CASRRDRTNTGELFF.

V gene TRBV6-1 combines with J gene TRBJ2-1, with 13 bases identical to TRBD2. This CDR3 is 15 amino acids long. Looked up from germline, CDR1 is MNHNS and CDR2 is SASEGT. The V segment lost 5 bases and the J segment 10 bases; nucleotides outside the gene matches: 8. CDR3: CASSSGLAGVGEQFF. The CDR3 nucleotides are TGTGCCAGCAGTTCCGGACTAGCGGGAGTCGGCGAGCAGTTCTTC.

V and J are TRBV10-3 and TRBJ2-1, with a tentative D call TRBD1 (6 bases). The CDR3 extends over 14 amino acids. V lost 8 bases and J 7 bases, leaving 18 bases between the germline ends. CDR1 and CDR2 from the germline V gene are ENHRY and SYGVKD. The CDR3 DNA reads TGTGCCATCGGCCACAGGGAAAGTATGAATGAGCAGTTCTTC. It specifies CAIGHRESMNEQFF.

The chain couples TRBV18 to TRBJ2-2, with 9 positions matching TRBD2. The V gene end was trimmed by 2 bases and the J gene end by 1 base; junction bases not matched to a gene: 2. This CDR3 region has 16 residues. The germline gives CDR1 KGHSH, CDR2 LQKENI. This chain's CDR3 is CASSPIAGVNTGELFF. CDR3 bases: TGTGCCAGCTCACCAATAGCGGGAGTGAACACCGGGGAGCTGTTTTTT.

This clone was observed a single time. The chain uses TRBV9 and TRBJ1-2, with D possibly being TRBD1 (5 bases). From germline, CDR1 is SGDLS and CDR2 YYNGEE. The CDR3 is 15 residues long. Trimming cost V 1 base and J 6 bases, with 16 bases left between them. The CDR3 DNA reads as TGTGCCAGCAGCGTATCTGGGACGGATAGGAATGGCTACACCTTC. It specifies CASSVSGTDRNGYTF.

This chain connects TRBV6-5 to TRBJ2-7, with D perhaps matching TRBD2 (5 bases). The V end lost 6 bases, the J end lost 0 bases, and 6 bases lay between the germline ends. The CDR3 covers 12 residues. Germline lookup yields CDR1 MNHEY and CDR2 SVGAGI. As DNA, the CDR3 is TGTGCCAGCAGCGACTACTCCTACGAGCAGTACTTC. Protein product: CASSDYSYEQYF.

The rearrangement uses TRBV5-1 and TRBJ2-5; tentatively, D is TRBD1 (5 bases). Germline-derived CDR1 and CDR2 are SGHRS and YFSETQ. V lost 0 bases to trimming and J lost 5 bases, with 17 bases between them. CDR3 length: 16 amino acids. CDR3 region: CASSLGDSEDLETQYF. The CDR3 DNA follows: TGCGCCAGCAGCTTGGGAGACAGCGAGGACCTGGAGACCCAGTACTTC.

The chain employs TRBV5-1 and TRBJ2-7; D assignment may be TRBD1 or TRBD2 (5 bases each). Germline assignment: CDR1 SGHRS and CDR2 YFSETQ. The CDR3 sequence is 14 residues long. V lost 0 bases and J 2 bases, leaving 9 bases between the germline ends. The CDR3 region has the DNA TGCGCCAGCAGCTTGGCCCAGGGACCCTACGAGCAGTACTTC. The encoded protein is CASSLAQGPYEQYF.